The present T cell receptor beta chain was sequenced within a study of blood T cell repertoires in COVID-19. Profiled with immunoSEQ multiplex PCR; TCRdb holds only in-frame clones, not every one. Seen here are some 77,000 clones, approximately 80% observed once, and the top ten hold approximately 30%. Germline CDR1 and CDR2: SGHAT and FQNNGV. V dropped 5 bases and J dropped 4; count of bases not matched to a gene: 13. The CDR3 consists of 16 residues. The TCR was taken from a man in his 70s with acute or convalescent COVID-19. Sequenced sample: peripheral blood. V is TRBV11-2 and J is TRBJ2-5; 7 bases match TRBD2. CDR3 region: CASSPRGGREGETQYF. The CDR3 region has the DNA TGTGCCAGCAGCCCTCGGGGAGGGAGGGAGGGAGAGACCCAGTACTTC.